This record concerns one T cell receptor beta chain sequence. Measured with immunoSEQ multiplex PCR; TCRdb has only the in-frame clones, and not every one. Of roughly 40,000 clones in the sample, about 90% were seen once. This record belongs to a study of PD-L1 blockade in urothelial cancer. Overall study context: Each blood sample yielded a median of approximately 140,000 T cells.

Trimming left V 5 bases short and J 1 base short, with 11 bases between. This CDR3 region has 14 residues. Germline CDR1 is SGHDN and CDR2 is FVKESK. Time point specified: peripheral blood 6 weeks after treatment start. The sequence was obtained from a man in his 70s with urothelial cancer. Sequenced here: PBMCs, sampled around atezolizumab (anti-PD-L1) treatment. V is TRBV14 and J is TRBJ2-5; TRBD1 might be the D (6 bases). The DNA for the CDR3 is TGTGCCAGCAGCTACAGGACAGCCCAAGAGACCCAGTACTTC. It translates to CASSYRTAQETQYF. Combining the CDR3 with reference TRBV14 and TRBJ2-5 gives the whole variable domain EAGVTQFPSHSVIEKGQTVTLRCDPISGHDNLYWYRRVMGKEIKFLLHFVKESKQDESGMPNNRFLAERTGGTYSTLKVQPAELEDSGVYFCASSYRTAQETQYFGPGTRLLVL.